One and the same sample provided the 26 T cell receptor beta chains below, sequenced in a study of OX40 agonist ivuxolimab in advanced cancers. Using immunoSEQ multiplex PCR, the repertoire was profiled, and TCRdb retains in-frame clones only, with some absent. The sample lists about 36,000 clones, about 79% occurring once. Sequencing was performed on CD4+ or CD8+ T cells sorted from blood, taken in a trial of the OX40 agonist ivuxolimab. These receptors all stem from an adult with an advanced solid tumor such as melanoma, head and neck, liver or kidney cancer.

The chain is built from TRBV19 and TRBJ1-2, with a weak D call TRBD1 (6 bases). Germline V gene lookup returns CDR1 LNHDA and CDR2 SQIVND (reference sequence). V shed 7 bases and J shed 1 base, with 16 bases lying between them. The CDR3 spans 15 residues. The DNA of the CDR3 is TGTGCCAGTAAATATTCCAGGGGTTTTAACTATGGCTACACCTTC. This gives the protein CASKYSRGFNYGYTF.

The chain combines TRBV4-2 with TRBJ2-5; no reliable D call. Germline CDR1 reads LGHNA; CDR2 reads YNFKEQ. The V end lost 4 bases, the J end lost 3 bases, and 12 bases lay between the germline ends. The CDR3 is made up of 14 amino acids. CDR3 DNA: TGTGCCAGCAGCCCCCTCGGGTCGGAAGAGACCCAGTACTTC. It specifies CASSPLGSEETQYF.

The genes are TRBV7-8 and TRBJ2-3, with D perhaps matching TRBD2 (6 bases). The CDR3 contains 14 residues. The germline V and J ends were trimmed by 3 bases and 3 bases, with 10 bases remaining between them. Germline V gives CDR1 SGHVS, CDR2 FQNEAQ. The CDR3 DNA reads as TGTGCCAGCAGCTTGAGACTAGGGACAGATACGCAGTATTTT. This sequence encodes CASSLRLGTDTQYF.

This clone is medium-sized within its sample. This chain joins TRBV6-1 and TRBJ2-1; D is possibly TRBD1 (5 bases). The V and J ends lost 1 base and 4 bases respectively, with 11 bases between them. This CDR3 comprises 15 residues. Germline values: CDR1 MNHNS, CDR2 SASEGT. In nucleotides, the CDR3 is TGTGCCAGCAGTGAAGAGTCGGCAGGGTACAATGAGCAGTTCTTC. Protein product: CASSEESAGYNEQFF.

V usage is TRBV19 and J usage is TRBJ1-5; D remains unclear. The CDR3 runs to 14 residues. Germline V gene data show CDR1 as LNHDA and CDR2 as SQIVND (reference sequence). The V gene lost 6 bases and the J gene lost 7 bases, with 16 bases spanning the gap. In DNA form, the CDR3 reads TGTGCCAGTAGCCCATGGGAGGGAGACCAGCCCCAGCATTTT. Protein product: CASSPWEGDQPQHF.

The genes are TRBV7-2 and TRBJ1-2, with 9 bases lining up with TRBD1. The CDR3 length is 15 residues. Looked up from germline, CDR1 is SGHTA and CDR2 is FQGNSA. V gave up 2 bases and J gave up 7 bases; unmatched junction bases: 8. The CDR3 protein is CASSLSHTGGTGYTF. The DNA for the CDR3 is TGTGCCAGCAGCTTATCTCACACAGGGGGCACTGGCTACACCTTC.

This clone was detected a few times. In DNA, the CDR3 is TGCGCCAGCAGCGCCGCACAGGGTCCGTCTAATGAAAAACTGTTTTTT. Protein: CASSAAQGPSNEKLFF. The V call is TRBV5-1, the J call TRBJ1-4; TRBD1 is a possible D gene (6 bases). Trimming pared 4 bases from V and 3 bases from J, leaving 16 bases between. The CDR3 runs 16 residues. CDR1 and CDR2 (germline): SGHRS, YFSETQ.

The chain couples TRBV18 to TRBJ1-2, with no clear D. The germline CDR1 and CDR2 sequences are KGHSH and LQKENI. V was clipped by 2 bases and J by 3 bases, with 10 bases between them. The CDR3 is 14 residues long. In DNA, the CDR3 is TGTGCCAGCTCACCAATGGGTTCAGACTATGGCTACACCTTC. Its translation: CASSPMGSDYGYTF.

This clone occurred once. This chain connects TRBV4-1 to TRBJ1-5; 7 positions agree with TRBD1. CDR3 length: 18 amino acids. The germline CDR1 and CDR2 sequences are MGHRA and YSYEKL. With 3 bases clipped from V and 4 bases from J, the junction kept 15 bases outside the gene matches. CDR3 in amino acids: CASSHPDRDSVPNQPQHF. The DNA for the CDR3 is TGCGCCAGCAGCCATCCGGACCGGGACAGCGTCCCGAATCAGCCCCAGCATTTT.

This chain links TRBV5-8 with TRBJ2-2; 9 bases agree with TRBD1. V lost 3 bases, J lost 4 bases, and 4 bases stayed unmatched. Germline V gene data show CDR1 as SGHTS and CDR2 as YDEGEE. This CDR3 contains 15 residues. As DNA, the CDR3 is TGTGCCAGCAGCTCCGACAGGGGGAGCACCGGGGAGCTGTTTTTT. Protein sequence: CASSSDRGSTGELFF.

The V and J genes are TRBV23-1 and TRBJ1-4, with D perhaps matching TRBD1 (5 bases). TRBV23-1 is marked as an open reading frame, function uncertain. The CDR3 consists of 16 residues. V was clipped by 7 bases and J by 1 base, with 16 bases between them. In DNA form, the CDR3 reads TGCGCCAGCACCCCTCGGACCCAGGGAACTAATGAAAAACTGTTTTTT. Amino acids: CASTPRTQGTNEKLFF.

This clone was seen more than once but under ten times. The J gene is TRBJ1-6, the V gene TRBV7-9; no reliable D call. The germline V and J ends were trimmed by 3 bases and 9 bases, with 9 bases remaining between them. The CDR3 is 13 amino acids. Germline CDR1 and CDR2: SEHNR and FQNEAQ (reference sequence). The CDR3 bases are TGTGCCAGCAGCTTGGATGTGGGTTCACCCCTCCACTTT. Translation: CASSLDVGSPLHF. Drawing the rest from reference TRBV7-9 and TRBJ1-6, the complete variable domain is DTGVSQNPRHKITKRGQNVTFRCDPISEHNRLYWYRQTLGQGPEFLTYFQNEAQLEKSRLLSDRFSAERPKGSFSTLEIQRTEQGDSAMYLCASSLDVGSPLHFGNGTRLTVT.

V usage is TRBV28 and J usage is TRBJ1-6; D gene uncertain. Germline CDR1 is MDHEN and CDR2 is SYDVKM. V lost 2 bases and J lost 5, with 7 bases in between. This CDR3 contains 14 residues. The CDR3 here is CASSLPRNNSPLHF. The CDR3 bases are TGTGCCAGCAGTTTACCCAGGAATAATTCACCCCTCCACTTT.

About this clone: Other DNA sequences of this sample code for an identical CDR3. J is TRBJ1-1 and V is TRBV10-2; a weak D match, TRBD1 (5 bases). This CDR3 has 12 amino acids. Germline values: CDR1 WSHSY, CDR2 SAAADI. Trimming took off 10 bases at V and 1 base at J, with 10 bases between the two ends. CDR3 nucleotide sequence: TGCGCCACCTTTGACAGGAACACTGAAGCTTTCTTT. Translation: CATFDRNTEAFF.

This chain joins TRBV7-9 and TRBJ1-3; 7 bases are a match to TRBD1. The CDR3 loop spans 16 amino acids. Trimming removed 5 bases from V and 0 bases from J; junction bases left unmatched: 7. In germline, CDR1 is SEHNR, CDR2 FQNEAQ (reference sequence). In DNA, the CDR3 is TGTGCCAGCAGCCGGCGGGACAGCTTCTCTGGAAACACCATATATTTT. Translating gives CASSRRDSFSGNTIYF.

The V and J genes are TRBV7-8 and TRBJ2-5; D is possibly TRBD2 (7 bases). Per germline, CDR1 SGHVS and CDR2 FQNEAQ. The V and J ends lost 5 bases and 6 bases respectively, with 19 bases between them. CDR3 length: 15 residues. The DNA of the CDR3 is TGTGCCAGCAGCCCTCGGGGCGGGGGCGCACAGACCCAGTACTTC. Translating it yields CASSPRGGGAQTQYF.

This sequence joins TRBV6-1 and TRBJ2-5, with a possible D match to TRBD1 (6 bases). CDR3 length: 16 amino acids. V lost 0 bases and J 1 base, leaving 12 bases between the germline ends. CDR1 and CDR2 (germline): MNHNS, SASEGT. The CDR3: CASSEAHRAFQETQYF. The CDR3, as DNA: TGTGCCAGCAGTGAAGCGCACAGGGCCTTCCAAGAGACCCAGTACTTC.

This rearrangement joins TRBV4-2 to TRBJ1-2; D is perhaps TRBD1 (5 bases). Germline CDR1 and CDR2: LGHNA and YNFKEQ. V gave up 4 bases and J gave up 2 bases, with 11 bases separating them. The CDR3 has 14 amino acids. The CDR3 spells CASSPSGYNYGYTF. Written as DNA, the CDR3 is TGTGCCAGCAGCCCCTCAGGGTACAACTATGGCTACACCTTC.

The chain recombines TRBV2 with TRBJ1-3; TRBD1 matches at 7 bases. The CDR3 has 17 amino acids. Trimming cost V 6 bases and J 2 bases; bases outside gene matches: 13. Germline assignment: CDR1 SNHLY and CDR2 FYNNEI. CDR3 DNA sequence: TGTGCCAGCAGGGGACGGTCACCCGGGACAGCTGGAAACACCATATATTTT. This translates into CASRGRSPGTAGNTIYF.

This clone was detected a few times. The chain is built from TRBV5-1 and TRBJ2-1; D might be TRBD2 (5 bases). Trimming left V 0 bases short and J 7 bases short, with 5 bases between. The CDR3 length is 12 residues. Germline V gives CDR1 SGHRS, CDR2 YFSETQ. The CDR3 DNA sequence: TGCGCCAGCAGCTTGGCGGGAAATGAGCAGTTCTTC. This gives the protein CASSLAGNEQFF.

This clone is a singleton in its sample. V usage is TRBV19 and J usage is TRBJ1-5; D may be TRBD1 (6 bases). Germline CDR1 and CDR2: LNHDA and SQIVND (reference sequence). V was shortened by 1 base and J by 3 bases, with 10 bases between the two germline ends. The CDR3 is made up of 15 amino acids. The CDR3 here is CASSIGDNLNQPQHF. The CDR3 DNA reads as TGTGCCAGTAGTATAGGGGACAATCTCAATCAGCCCCAGCATTTT.

The J gene is TRBJ1-1, the V gene TRBV5-1; 9 positions match TRBD1. The germline CDR1 and CDR2 sequences are SGHRS and YFSETQ. This CDR3 is built from 15 residues. V shed 3 bases, J shed 4 bases, and the junction held 7 bases outside the gene matches. CDR3 region: CASSWRGQGGTEAFF. In DNA form, the CDR3 reads TGCGCCAGCAGCTGGAGGGGACAGGGCGGCACTGAAGCTTTCTTT.

The chain joins TRBV7-9 to TRBJ2-7; weak D call: TRBD2 (5 bases). This CDR3 region has 16 residues. V was clipped by 5 bases and J by 4 bases, with 21 bases between them. Per the germline V gene, CDR1 is SEHNR and CDR2 is FQNEAQ (reference sequence). In DNA form, the CDR3 reads TGTGCCAGCAGCGATTCCCTCCGGGATTTTACTTACGAGCAGTACGTC. Its translation: CASSDSLRDFTYEQYV.

The chain uses TRBV30 and TRBJ2-2, with unresolved D. Trimming stripped 1 base from V and 4 bases from J, with 13 bases between. Germline V gene data show CDR1 as GTSNPN and CDR2 as SVGIG (reference sequence). This CDR3 spans 15 amino acids. The CDR3 sequence is CAWSARIWFTGELFF. The CDR3 DNA reads as TGTGCCTGGAGTGCCCGAATCTGGTTCACCGGGGAGCTGTTTTTT.

J is TRBJ1-1 and V is TRBV6-1; D is perhaps TRBD1 (6 bases). The V end lost 3 bases, the J end lost 3 bases, and 8 bases lay between the germline ends. CDR1 and CDR2 from the germline V gene are MNHNS and SASEGT. The length of the CDR3 is 13 residues. The CDR3 DNA follows: TGTGCCAGCAGTGACAGGGGTGACACTGAAGCTTTCTTT. Encoded protein: CASSDRGDTEAFF.

With regard to this clone: The identical CDR3 is also encoded by other nucleotide sequences in the sample. The chain employs TRBV7-2 and TRBJ1-2; the D is unclear. The V end was cut by 5 bases, the J end by 2 bases, with 6 bases between. The CDR3 has 12 amino acids. From germline, CDR1 is SGHTA and CDR2 FQGNSA. The CDR3 sequence: CASSLGNYGYTF. CDR3 bases: TGTGCCAGCAGCCTCGGGAACTATGGCTACACCTTC. Drawing the rest from reference TRBV7-2 and TRBJ1-2, the complete variable domain is GAGVSQSPSNKVTEKGKDVELRCDPISGHTALYWYRQSLGQGLEFLIYFQGNSAPDKSGLPSDRFSAERTGGSVSTLTIQRTQQEDSAVYLCASSLGNYGYTFGSGTRLTVV.